These T cell receptor beta chains were read from a single sample in a study of response to subunit inactivated influenza vaccine. Each CDR3 protein gets one entry after TCRdb re-called the RT-PCR reads with MiXCR. The sample lists under 500,000 distinct CDR3 sequences, 9.5% to 13% occurring once. Sequenced here: PBMCs from blood, sampled about 6 weeks after vaccination. Receptor source: a man aged 45-65 years who received an inactivated influenza vaccine. The CDR3 runs from the conserved cysteine through the conserved F or W. D genes are given only for firm matches. Clone size is given for some rows only: seen once, a few or many times, or a class if the clone is expanded.

NA,TRBV3-1,NA,TRBJ2-5,TGTGCCAGCAGCCATTCTGAGGGAGAGACCCAGTACTTC,CASSHSEGETQYF
many,TRBV20-1,NA,TRBJ2-7,TGCAGTGCCCCAGTCGGGAGTGCTTGGGAGCAGTACTTC,CSAPVGSAWEQYF
once,TRBV6-1,TRBD1,TRBJ2-3,TGTGCCAGCAGTCCGGACAGGCGATCTAGCACAGATACGCAGTATTTT,CASSPDRRSSTDTQYF
few,TRBV4-3,NA,TRBJ2-1,TGCGCCAGCAGCCAAGCCATCCGTCTAGGGATCTTC,CASSQAIRLGIF
NA,TRBV20-1,TRBD2,TRBJ2-1,TGCAGTGCTTACGGGGGGAATGAAAACTACAATGAGCAGTTCTTC,CSAYGGNENYNEQFF
few,TRBV30,NA,TRBJ2-4,TGTGCCTGGCATGGGGCCGCCAAAAACATTCAGTACTTC,CAWHGAAKNIQYF
many,TRBV5-1,NA,TRBJ2-1,TGCGCCAGCAGCCCCTGGGTGGAGGACTATTACAATGAGCAGTTCTTC,CASSPWVEDYYNEQFF
many,TRBV12-3/TRBV12-4,NA,TRBJ2-3,TGTGCCAGCACACACACGGGGGATACGCAGTATTTT,CASTHTGDTQYF
NA,TRBV24-1,NA,TRBJ2-1,TGTGCCACCAGTGACGCCAGGGCGGGCAATGAGCAGTTCTTC,CATSDARAGNEQFF
many,TRBV6-1,TRBD1,TRBJ2-3,TGTGCCAGCAGGACAGGGGGCTTGGACACAGATACGCAGTATTTT,CASRTGGLDTDTQYF
few,TRBV6-2/TRBV6-3,TRBD2,TRBJ2-7,TGTGCCAGCAGCCCCATCCCTCCGGTAGCGGGAGCCCCCTACGAGCAGTACTTC,CASSPIPPVAGAPYEQYF
NA,TRBV29-1,TRBD1,TRBJ2-1,TGCAGCGGGGCCCGACAGGGGATAAATGAGCAGTTCTTC,CSGARQGINEQFF
few,TRBV7-2,TRBD1,TRBJ1-2,TGTGCCAGCAGCTTAGATACCGGGACAGGGTTGGTTGGCTACACCTTC,CASSLDTGTGLVGYTF
many,TRBV3-1,NA,TRBJ1-3,TGTGCCAGCAGCCATGGCCCCGGGACGCAAAACACCATATATTTT,CASSHGPGTQNTIYF
NA,TRBV7-9,TRBD2,TRBJ2-7,TGTGCCAGCAGCTTAGCAATAATAGCGGGTGAGCAGTACTTC,CASSLAIIAGEQYF
many,TRBV6-5,NA,TRBJ2-5,TGTGCCAGCAGTTACGGGGAGACCCAGTACTTC,CASSYGETQYF
many,TRBV15,NA,TRBJ2-5,TGTGCCACCAGCAGAGCGGTAGCGAGTGAAGAGACCCAGTACTTC,CATSRAVASEETQYF
few,TRBV12-3/TRBV12-4,NA,TRBJ2-5,TGTGCCAGCAGCCTATCGGGCAGACAAGAGACCCAGTACTTC,CASSLSGRQETQYF
few,TRBV20-1,NA,TRBJ2-1,TGCAGTGCTAGAAGCCCTAGCCCCGAGTTCCACAATGAGCAGTTCTTC,CSARSPSPEFHNEQFF